The 12 T cell receptor beta chains below come from one sample, sequenced in a study of T cell changes during pregnancy in multiple sclerosis. The repertoire was sequenced with immunoSEQ multiplex PCR; TCRdb's copy has only in-frame clones and lacks some. The sample has fewer than 85,000 clones; less than 95% are singletons. The starting material was peripheral blood, obtained in the third trimester of pregnancy. The receptor set was obtained from a female donor with multiple sclerosis, enrolled in a pregnancy study.

In this sample, this clone turned up once. The chain links TRBV11-2 to TRBJ2-7; 7 nucleotides line up with TRBD1. The CDR3 consists of 15 residues. Germline-derived CDR1 and CDR2 are SGHAT and FQNNGV. V lost 6 bases to trimming and J lost 3 bases; unmatched junction nucleotides: 11. The CDR3 DNA is TGTGCCAGCAGACTTCCGGGACAGCCGTTCTACGAGCAGTACTTC. This codes for CASRLPGQPFYEQYF.

The chain is built from TRBV4-1 and TRBJ2-7; perhaps TRBD2 as D (5 bases). The germline V gene encodes CDR1 MGHRA and CDR2 YSYEKL. This CDR3 comprises 15 residues. V was clipped by 0 bases and J by 6 bases, with 15 bases between them. As DNA, the CDR3 is TGCGCCAGCAGCCAAGAGGTACGTAGAGGGAGCGAGCAGTACTTC. It codes for CASSQEVRRGSEQYF.

This rearrangement joins TRBV7-2 to TRBJ1-2, with TRBD1 as a possible D gene (5 bases). CDR1 is SGHTA and CDR2 is FQGNSA in the germline V gene. The V and J ends lost 2 bases and 6 bases respectively, with 10 bases between them. CDR3 length: 13 amino acids. The DNA of the CDR3 is TGTGCCAGCAGCTTATGGGGGGAAGATGGCTACACCTTC. Amino acids: CASSLWGEDGYTF.

This rearrangement joins TRBV19 to TRBJ2-7; a possible D gene is TRBD2 (6 bases). The germline V and J ends were trimmed by 4 bases and 2 bases, with 12 bases remaining between them. Germline CDR1 LNHDA, CDR2 SQIVND (reference sequence). The CDR3 extends over 14 amino acids. CDR3 loop: CASSRGGVTYEQYF. The CDR3 coding sequence is TGTGCCAGTAGTAGGGGCGGGGTGACCTACGAGCAGTACTTC.

The J gene is TRBJ2-7, the V gene TRBV7-2; 9 nucleotides line up with TRBD2. The V gene's germline CDR1 is SGHTA and CDR2 FQGNSA. V trimming: 0 bases; J trimming: 4 bases; junction bases outside the gene matches: 4. This CDR3 has 15 residues. The CDR3 DNA sequence: TGTGCCAGCAGCTTAGCGCAAAGCGGGGGGTACGAGCAGTACTTC. Encoded protein: CASSLAQSGGYEQYF.

V is TRBV19 and J is TRBJ1-3; D is unresolved. Germline CDR1 is LNHDA and CDR2 is SQIVND (reference sequence). The V gene lost 8 bases and the J gene lost 0 bases, with 14 bases spanning the gap. This CDR3 region has 15 residues. This chain's CDR3 is CASGPLRISGNTIYF. CDR3 nucleotides: TGTGCCAGTGGGCCGCTAAGGATCTCTGGAAACACCATATATTTT.

The chain has TRBV23-1 and TRBJ1-1; 7 bases are a match to TRBD1. TRBV23-1 is reported as an ORF; its role is uncertain. V gave up 0 bases and J gave up 1 base; unmatched junction bases: 8. The CDR3 totals 17 residues. CDR3 sequence reads: CASSQSNAQGRNTEAFF. The CDR3 DNA reads as TGCGCCAGCAGTCAATCCAATGCACAGGGGCGGAACACTGAAGCTTTCTTT.

The chain is built from TRBV27 and TRBJ2-4; D gene unclear. This CDR3 comprises 14 residues. The V gene's germline CDR1 is MNHEY and CDR2 SMNVEV (reference sequence). Deletions cut 3 bases from V and 6 bases from J, with 12 bases between. The CDR3 region has the DNA TGTGCCAGCAGTTTTATTCAGTCCTCAAACATTCAGTACTTC. Its protein is CASSFIQSSNIQYF.

As DNA, the CDR3 is TGTGCCAGCAGCCGCGACAGTTCCTACGAGCAGTACTTC. Translated: CASSRDSSYEQYF. This chain joins TRBV7-9 and TRBJ2-7; D might be TRBD1 (5 bases). V was shortened by 5 bases and J by 1 base, with 9 bases between the two germline ends. This CDR3 is built from 13 residues. CDR1 SEHNR and CDR2 FQNEAQ come from the germline V gene (reference sequence).

This rearrangement joins TRBV14 to TRBJ1-6; D is perhaps TRBD1 (5 bases). From germline, CDR1 is SGHDN and CDR2 FVKESK. This CDR3 has 14 amino acids. The ends were cut back, 2 bases at V and 7 bases at J, with 9 bases in the middle. The CDR3 DNA is TGTGCCAGCAGCCAACAGGGTCGGAATTCACCCCTCCACTTT. Translating gives CASSQQGRNSPLHF.

The chain employs TRBV29-1 and TRBJ2-3; weak D call: TRBD2 (6 bases). Trimming shortened V by 4 bases and J by 0 bases, and 11 bases separated the two germline ends. The CDR3 covers 14 residues. Germline V lookup: CDR1 SQVTM, CDR2 ANQGSEA. CDR3 region: CSVGSSVSTDTQYF. The CDR3 DNA follows: TGCAGCGTTGGATCTAGCGTCAGCACAGATACGCAGTATTTT.

The rearrangement joins TRBV29-1 to TRBJ2-5; unclear D gene. The V end was cut by 3 bases, the J end by 2 bases, with 4 bases between. The length of the CDR3 is 11 residues. Germline V gives CDR1 SQVTM, CDR2 ANQGSEA. CDR3 loop: CSVDNQETQYF. CDR3 in DNA: TGCAGCGTTGACAATCAAGAGACCCAGTACTTC.